The clone carrying this TCR beta chain was counted between two and nine times. Antigen unknown. The sample originates from a study of T cell responses to AZD1222 COVID-19 vaccine. Broader study findings: Targeting of unmutated variant regions was reportedly seen in nearly half of spike-specific TCRs. Clonal diversity was possibly underestimated, and the donors were mostly white British, with more females.

Between the trimmed V and J ends, which lost 4 bases and 2 bases, there was a span of 14 bases. The CDR3 runs to 15 residues. The germline V gene encodes CDR1 LNHDA and CDR2 SQIVND (reference sequence). Produced via immunoSEQ multiplex PCR; TCRdb's table is partial and in-frame only. Among approximately 100,000 clones listed, 90% were seen once. Sequencing was performed on peripheral blood, taken 28 days after the second AZD1222 dose. The chain joins TRBV19 to TRBJ1-2; TRBD1 is a possible D gene (6 bases). This clonotype was sampled from an adult who received the AZD1222 COVID-19 vaccine. DNA for the CDR3: TGTGCCAGTAGTACCCCGGCAGACAGGAACTATGGCTACACCTTC. This translates into CASSTPADRNYGYTF.